The next 6 T cell receptor beta chains were all read from a single sample in a study of cytomegalovirus exposure and HLA in healthy donors. PCR amplification relied on 60 Vbeta primers (plus 13 Jbeta primers). The assay was immunoSEQ multiplex PCR, and TCRdb's table has in-frame clones only and misses some. The sample yields under 100,000 clones, 62% seen once. The sample was PBMCs. The receptor set was obtained from a young woman in good health and CMV-seropositive.

This chain connects TRBV7-9 to TRBJ1-2; 8 positions match TRBD1. The germline gives CDR1 SEHNR, CDR2 FQNEAQ (reference sequence). The CDR3 consists of 15 residues. V dropped 5 bases and J dropped 4; count of bases not matched to a gene: 9. This chain's CDR3 is CASSVTTGAVYGYTF. Here the CDR3 DNA reads TGTGCCAGCAGCGTCACGACAGGGGCAGTCTATGGCTACACCTTC.

V gene TRBV30 combines with J gene TRBJ1-2, with a tentative D call TRBD1 (5 bases). The V and J ends lost 4 bases and 4 bases respectively, with 10 bases between them. The CDR3 is made up of 12 amino acids. CDR1 and CDR2 (germline): GTSNPN, SVGIG (reference sequence). CDR3 loop: CAWKSQGYGYTF. CDR3 nucleotides: TGTGCCTGGAAGTCGCAGGGCTATGGCTACACCTTC. Filled out from reference TRBV30 and TRBJ1-2, the complete variable domain reads SQTIHQWPATLVQPVGSPLSLECTVEGTSNPNLYWYRQAAGRGLQLLFYSVGIGQISSEVPQNLSASRPQDRQFILSSKKLLLSDSGFYLCAWKSQGYGYTFGSGTRLTVV.

The rearrangement links TRBV30 to TRBJ1-3, with TRBD1 matching 7 bases. CDR1 and CDR2 from the germline V gene are GTSNPN and SVGIG (reference sequence). V dropped 0 bases and J dropped 2; count of bases not matched to a gene: 7. CDR3 size: 16 residues. CDR3 sequence: CAWSVGTVIAGNTIYF. CDR3 DNA: TGTGCCTGGAGTGTGGGGACAGTAATAGCTGGAAACACCATATATTTT. Complete variable domain (other parts from reference TRBV30 and TRBJ1-3): SQTIHQWPATLVQPVGSPLSLECTVEGTSNPNLYWYRQAAGRGLQLLFYSVGIGQISSEVPQNLSASRPQDRQFILSSKKLLLSDSGFYLCAWSVGTVIAGNTIYFGEGSWLTVV.

The chain couples TRBV28 to TRBJ1-1, with D hard to call. CDR1 and CDR2 from the germline V gene are MDHEN and SYDVKM. The CDR3 extends over 14 amino acids. The V end lost 6 bases, the J end lost 7 bases, and 18 bases lay between the germline ends. The CDR3 here is CASSLRTPLGEAFF. The CDR3 bases are TGTGCCAGCAGCCTCAGGACTCCCCTTGGTGAAGCTTTCTTT.

This chain uses TRBV6-4 with TRBJ2-2, with D unresolved. Germline V lookup: CDR1 MRHNA, CDR2 SNTAGT. V was pared by 0 bases and J by 5 bases, with 7 bases between. This CDR3 has 14 amino acids. CDR3 sequence (DNA): TGTGCCAGCAGTGACTCTGCCGCGACCGGGGAGCTGTTTTTT. Residues: CASSDSAATGELFF.

The chain couples TRBV6-1 to TRBJ1-1, with D hard to call. The germline CDR1 and CDR2 sequences are MNHNS and SASEGT. This CDR3 has 13 amino acids. The ends were cut back, 7 bases at V and 8 bases at J, with 17 bases in the middle. CDR3 amino acids: CASTNQASTEAFF. The CDR3 bases are TGTGCCAGCACGAATCAGGCGTCAACCGAAGCTTTCTTT.